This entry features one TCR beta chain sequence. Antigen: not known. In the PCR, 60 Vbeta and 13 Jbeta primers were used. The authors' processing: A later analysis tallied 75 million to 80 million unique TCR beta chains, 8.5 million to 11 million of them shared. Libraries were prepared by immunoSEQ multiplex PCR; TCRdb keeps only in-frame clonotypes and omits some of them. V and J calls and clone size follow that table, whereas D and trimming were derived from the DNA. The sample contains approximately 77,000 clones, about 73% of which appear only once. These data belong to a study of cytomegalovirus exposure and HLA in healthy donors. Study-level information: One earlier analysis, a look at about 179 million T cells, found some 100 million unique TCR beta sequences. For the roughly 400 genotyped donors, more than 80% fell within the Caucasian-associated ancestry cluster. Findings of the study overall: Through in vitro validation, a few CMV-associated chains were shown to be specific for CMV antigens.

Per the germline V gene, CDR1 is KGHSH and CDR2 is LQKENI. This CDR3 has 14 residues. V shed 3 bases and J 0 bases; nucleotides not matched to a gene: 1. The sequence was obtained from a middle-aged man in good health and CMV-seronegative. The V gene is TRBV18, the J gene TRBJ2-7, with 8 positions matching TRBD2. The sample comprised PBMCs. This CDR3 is CASSPGTSSYEQYF. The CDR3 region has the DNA TGTGCCAGCTCACCCGGGACTAGCTCCTACGAGCAGTACTTC. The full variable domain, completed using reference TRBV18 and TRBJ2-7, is NAGVMQNPRHLVRRRGQEARLRCSPMKGHSHVYWYRQLPEEGLKFMVYLQKENIIDESGMPKERFSAEFPKEGPSILRIQQVVRGDSAAYFCASSPGTSSYEQYFGPGTRLTVT.